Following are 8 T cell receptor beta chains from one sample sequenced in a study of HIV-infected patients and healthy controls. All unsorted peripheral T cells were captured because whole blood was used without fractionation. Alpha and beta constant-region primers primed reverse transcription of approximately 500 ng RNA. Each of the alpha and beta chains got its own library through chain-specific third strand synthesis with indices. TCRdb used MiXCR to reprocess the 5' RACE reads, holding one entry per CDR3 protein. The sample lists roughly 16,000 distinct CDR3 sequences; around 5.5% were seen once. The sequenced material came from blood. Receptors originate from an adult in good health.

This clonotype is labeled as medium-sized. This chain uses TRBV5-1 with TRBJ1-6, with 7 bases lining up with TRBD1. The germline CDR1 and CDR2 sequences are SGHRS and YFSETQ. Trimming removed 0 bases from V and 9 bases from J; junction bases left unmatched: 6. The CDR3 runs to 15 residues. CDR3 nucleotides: TGCGCCAGCAGCTTGGTGGGGACAGCGGGTTCACCCCTCCACTTT. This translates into CASSLVGTAGSPLHF. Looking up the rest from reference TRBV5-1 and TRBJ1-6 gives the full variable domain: KAGVTQTPRYLIKTRGQQVTLSCSPISGHRSVSWYQQTPGQGLQFLFEYFSETQRNKGNFPGRFSGRQFSNSRSEMNVSTLELGDSALYLCASSLVGTAGSPLHFGNGTRLTVT.

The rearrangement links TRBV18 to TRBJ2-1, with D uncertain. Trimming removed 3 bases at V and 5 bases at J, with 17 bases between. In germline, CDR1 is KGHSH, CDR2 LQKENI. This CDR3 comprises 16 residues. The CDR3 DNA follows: TGTGCCAGCTCACCTGGGGTTATCGGCGGAGACAATGAGCAGTTCTTC. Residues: CASSPGVIGGDNEQFF.

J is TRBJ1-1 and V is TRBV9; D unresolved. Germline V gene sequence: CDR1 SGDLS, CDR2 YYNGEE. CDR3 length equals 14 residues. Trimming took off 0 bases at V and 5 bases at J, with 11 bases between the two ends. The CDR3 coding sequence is TGTGCCAGCAGCGTAGTGTCCGAGGGAACTGAAGCTTTCTTT. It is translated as CASSVVSEGTEAFF.

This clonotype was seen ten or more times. CDR3 sequence (DNA): TGTGCCAGCAGCTTTCGCTTAGGACTGTCCAATCAGCCCCAGCATTTT. Protein product: CASSFRLGLSNQPQHF. This chain joins TRBV7-2 and TRBJ1-5; no reliable D call. Germline V gives CDR1 SGHTA, CDR2 FQGNSA. This CDR3 is built from 16 residues. V lost 3 bases and J lost 3, with 15 bases in between. The whole variable domain, remainder taken from reference TRBV7-2 and TRBJ1-5, is GAGVSQSPSNKVTEKGKDVELRCDPISGHTALYWYRQSLGQGLEFLIYFQGNSAPDKSGLPSDRFSAERTGGSVSTLTIQRTQQEDSAVYLCASSFRLGLSNQPQHFGDGTRLSIL.

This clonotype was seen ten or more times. DNA for the CDR3: TGTGCCAGCAGCTACCCGGGACAGATTTACCCTGCGAACACCGGGGAGCTGTTTTTT. This encodes CASSYPGQIYPANTGELFF. The rearrangement joins TRBV7-9 to TRBJ2-2; 7 nucleotides match TRBD1. The germline V gene has CDR1 SEHNR and CDR2 FQNEAQ (reference sequence). This CDR3 has 19 amino acids. V was clipped by 4 bases and J by 0 bases; unmatched bases: 14.

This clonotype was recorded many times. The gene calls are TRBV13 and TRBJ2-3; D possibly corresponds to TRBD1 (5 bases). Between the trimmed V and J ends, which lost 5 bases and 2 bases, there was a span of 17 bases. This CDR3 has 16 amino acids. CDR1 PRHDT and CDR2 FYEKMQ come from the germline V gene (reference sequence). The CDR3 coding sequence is TGTGCCAGCAGCCTCGAGACAGAGCTAGACACAGATACGCAGTATTTT. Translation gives CASSLETELDTDTQYF.

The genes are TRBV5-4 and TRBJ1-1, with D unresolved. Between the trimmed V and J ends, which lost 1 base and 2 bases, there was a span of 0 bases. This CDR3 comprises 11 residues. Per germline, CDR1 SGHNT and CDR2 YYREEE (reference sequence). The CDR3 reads CASSLNTEAFF. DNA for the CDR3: TGTGCCAGCAGCTTGAACACTGAAGCTTTCTTT.

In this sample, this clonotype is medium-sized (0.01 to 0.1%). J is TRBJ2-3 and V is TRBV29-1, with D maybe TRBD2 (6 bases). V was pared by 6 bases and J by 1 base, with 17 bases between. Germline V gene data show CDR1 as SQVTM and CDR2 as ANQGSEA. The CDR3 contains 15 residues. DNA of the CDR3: TGCAGCGTCCGGGGGTTTCTGCGCGGCACAGATACGCAGTATTTT. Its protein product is CSVRGFLRGTDTQYF.